A selection of T cell receptor beta chains follows, all from one sample in a study of OX40 agonist ivuxolimab in advanced cancers. The assay was immunoSEQ multiplex PCR, and TCRdb's table has in-frame clones only and misses some. The table lists tens of thousands of clones, 70% to 90% of them singletons. The sequencing here drew on CD4+ or CD8+ T cells sorted from blood, taken in a trial of the OX40 agonist ivuxolimab. These receptor sequences come from an adult with an advanced solid tumor such as melanoma, head and neck, liver or kidney cancer. Each CDR3 is given with its conserved first and last residue. Fields, in order: J gene, clone size, D gene, V gene, CDR3 protein, CDR3 DNA. The D gene is left open where the match is weak. Expanded clones are given a class, and other clones once, few, many or no size at all.

J gene: TRBJ2-3; clone size: -; D gene: -; V gene: TRBV28; CDR3 protein: CASSLTSLGTDTQYF; CDR3 DNA: TGTGCCAGCAGTTTAACTAGCTTGGGCACAGATACGCAGTATTTT
J gene: TRBJ2-1; clone size: -; D gene: -; V gene: TRBV2; CDR3 protein: CASSLTVVLSYNEQFF; CDR3 DNA: TGTGCCAGCAGTCTCACTGTGGTTCTCTCCTACAATGAGCAGTTCTTC
J gene: TRBJ2-7; clone size: -; D gene: -; V gene: TRBV14; CDR3 protein: CASSPPGTYEQYF; CDR3 DNA: TGTGCCAGCAGCCCCCCCGGCACCTACGAGCAGTACTTC
J gene: TRBJ1-5; clone size: -; D gene: -; V gene: TRBV27; CDR3 protein: CASSTPGDSNQPQHF; CDR3 DNA: TGTGCCAGCAGTACCCCAGGGGATAGCAATCAGCCCCAGCATTTT
J gene: TRBJ1-2; clone size: -; D gene: -; V gene: TRBV19; CDR3 protein: CASRPDAQLANYGYTF; CDR3 DNA: TGTGCCAGTAGACCCGACGCTCAACTAGCTAACTATGGCTACACCTTC
J gene: TRBJ2-3; clone size: -; D gene: TRBD2; V gene: TRBV4-2; CDR3 protein: CASSQDIGGESTDTQYF; CDR3 DNA: TGTGCCAGCAGCCAAGATATCGGGGGGGAGAGCACAGATACGCAGTATTTT
J gene: TRBJ2-5; clone size: -; D gene: TRBD2; V gene: TRBV5-4; CDR3 protein: CASSPGLAGPGETQYF; CDR3 DNA: TGTGCCAGCAGCCCTGGACTAGCGGGGCCGGGGGAGACCCAGTACTTC
J gene: TRBJ1-3; clone size: once; D gene: -; V gene: TRBV5-1; CDR3 protein: CASSSYSGNTIYF; CDR3 DNA: TGCGCCAGCAGCTCTTACTCTGGAAACACCATATATTTT
J gene: TRBJ2-7; clone size: -; D gene: -; V gene: TRBV5-4; CDR3 protein: CASSQGGDRETDYEQYF; CDR3 DNA: TGTGCCAGCAGCCAGGGAGGGGACAGAGAGACAGATTACGAGCAGTACTTC
J gene: TRBJ1-2; clone size: once; D gene: TRBD1; V gene: TRBV7-9; CDR3 protein: CASSPRPGTGDYGYTF; CDR3 DNA: TGTGCCAGCAGCCCGCGTCCCGGGACAGGGGACTATGGCTACACCTTC
J gene: TRBJ2-2; clone size: once; D gene: -; V gene: TRBV6-1; CDR3 protein: CASSDGQYTGELFF; CDR3 DNA: TGTGCCAGCAGTGACGGGCAGTACACCGGGGAGCTGTTTTTT